These T cell receptor beta chains were read from a single sample in a study of blood T cell repertoires in COVID-19. Repertoires were generated with immunoSEQ multiplex PCR, while TCRdb's copy carries only in-frame clones and drops some. The sample contains roughly 100,000 clones, approximately 90% of which appear only once. Specimen: peripheral blood. These receptors were taken from a man in his forties or fifties in a cohort sampled during active COVID-19. Both conserved end residues are part of each CDR3. The D gene is left open where the match is weak. A clone size is listed for some rows: how often the clone was seen (once, few, many), or a class if it is expanded.

>few|TRBD2|TRBJ2-2|TRBV12-5
CASGLRLAGGLNTGELFF
TGTGCTAGTGGTTTGCGACTAGCGGGGGGGCTGAACACCGGGGAGCTGTTTTTT
>.|TRBD1|TRBJ1-1|TRBV11-1
CASSSEGQGNTEAFF
TGTGCCAGCAGCTCGGAGGGACAGGGGAACACTGAAGCTTTCTTT
>.|TRBD2|TRBJ2-1|TRBV7-6
CASSQPLADPYNEQFF
TGTGCCAGCAGCCAACCACTAGCGGACCCCTACAATGAGCAGTTCTTC
>.|TRBD1|TRBJ1-2|TRBV29-1
CSINTGQGFYGYTF
TGCAGCATCAATACGGGACAGGGATTTTATGGCTACACCTTC
>.|.|TRBJ2-6|TRBV5-6
CASSLVGGSGANVLTF
TGTGCCAGCAGCTTGGTGGGGGGATCTGGGGCCAACGTCCTGACTTTC
>.|TRBD1|TRBJ1-5|TRBV19
CPSDRVNSNQPQHF
TGCCCTTCGGACAGGGTAAATAGCAATCAGCCCCAGCATTTT
>.|TRBD2|TRBJ2-1|TRBV3-1/TRBV3-2
CASSQDLAGGSREQFF
TGTGCCAGCAGCCAAGACCTAGCGGGGGGGTCACGAGAGCAGTTCTTC
>.|.|TRBJ2-1|TRBV7-9
CASSSLAGISKSEQFF
TGTGCCAGCAGCTCCCTCGCGGGAATAAGTAAGAGTGAGCAGTTCTTC
>.|.|TRBJ2-5|TRBV21-1
CASPSIHRAQYF
TGTGCCAGCCCGTCGATACACCGGGCCCAGTACTTC
>once|TRBD1|TRBJ1-5|TRBV5-8
CASSLSGQRNQPQHF
TGTGCCAGCAGCTTGTCGGGACAGCGTAATCAGCCCCAGCATTTT
>.|.|TRBJ1-2|TRBV6-5
CASRRPGATNYGYTF
TGTGCCAGCAGGAGGCCCGGAGCTACTAACTATGGCTACACCTTC
>.|.|TRBJ1-2|TRBV6-2/TRBV6-3
CASSPRASYGYTF
TGTGCCAGCAGTCCCAGGGCATCCTATGGCTACACCTTC
>.|TRBD1|TRBJ1-2|TRBV4-3
CASSRAPGGRYGYTF
TGCGCCAGCAGCCGCGCCCCAGGGGGCCGCTATGGCTACACCTTC
>few|TRBD1|TRBJ2-1|TRBV7-8
CASSRTGDRYNEQFF
TGTGCCAGCAGTCGGACAGGGGACCGGTACAATGAGCAGTTCTTC
>.|.|TRBJ2-3|TRBV2
CASRTTPGQGTDTQYF
TGTGCCAGCAGAACGACCCCGGGACAAGGCACAGATACGCAGTATTTT
>.|.|TRBJ1-5|TRBV4-1
CASSQVVSIQPQHF
TGCGCCAGCAGCCAGGTCGTCAGTATCCAGCCCCAGCATTTT
>.|TRBD2|TRBJ2-7|TRBV5-4
CASSPGLAGRTYEQYF
TGTGCCAGCAGCCCGGGACTAGCGGGGAGAACCTACGAGCAGTACTTC
>once|TRBD1|TRBJ1-4|TRBV19
CASSPRTGRNEKLFF
TGTGCCAGTAGCCCCCGGACAGGAAGAAATGAAAAACTGTTTTTT
>.|.|TRBJ1-1|TRBV12-3/TRBV12-4
CASSSSGDTEAFF
TGTGCCAGCAGCAGTAGCGGCGACACTGAAGCTTTCTTT
>once|TRBD1|TRBJ1-1|TRBV6-6
CASRSGGLAEAFF
TGTGCCAGCAGGTCAGGGGGCTTAGCTGAAGCTTTCTTT
>.|TRBD2|TRBJ2-3|TRBV25-1
CASSGGGFNTDTQYF
TGTGCCAGTAGCGGGGGGGGGTTCAACACAGATACGCAGTATTTT
>few|.|TRBJ1-1|TRBV29-1
CSVDKNTEAFF
TGCAGCGTTGACAAAAACACTGAAGCTTTCTTT
>once|.|TRBJ1-1|TRBV4-3
CASSQGPEGNTEAFF
TGCGCCAGCAGCCAAGGACCTGAGGGGAACACTGAAGCTTTCTTT
>.|TRBD1|TRBJ1-1|TRBV18
CASSPKTQGALGTEAFF
TGTGCCAGCTCACCAAAAACGCAGGGGGCGCTTGGCACTGAAGCTTTCTTT
>.|TRBD1|TRBJ1-5|TRBV3-1/TRBV3-2
CASSQEGGRGSNQPQHF
TGTGCCAGCAGCCAAGAAGGGGGCAGGGGAAGCAATCAGCCCCAGCATTTT
>.|TRBD1|TRBJ1-2|TRBV3-1/TRBV3-2
CASSQDKNSLGQGRYGYTF
TGTGCCAGCAGCCAAGATAAGAACTCTTTGGGACAGGGAAGATATGGCTACACCTTC
>.|.|TRBJ2-2|TRBV12-2
CASRFLPGGINTGELFF
TGTGCAAGTCGCTTTCTACCAGGAGGTATTAACACCGGGGAGCTGTTTTTT
>few|TRBD2|TRBJ2-7|TRBV11-2
CASSLEGGGAYEQYF
TGTGCCAGCAGCTTAGAGGGCGGGGGGGCCTACGAGCAGTACTTC
>.|.|TRBJ1-3|TRBV19
CASSPLGGALSGNTIYF
TGTGCCAGTAGCCCCCTGGGAGGGGCCCTCTCTGGAAACACCATATATTTT
>.|.|TRBJ1-5|TRBV11-3
CASSLAGGNQPQHF
TGTGCCAGCAGCTTAGCAGGGGGCAATCAGCCCCAGCATTTT
>.|TRBD2|TRBJ2-1|TRBV7-8
CASSLVSGVFQNEQFF
TGTGCCAGCAGCTTAGTTAGCGGGGTTTTTCAGAATGAGCAGTTCTTC
>.|TRBD1|TRBJ2-2|TRBV2
CASREYRGTGELFF
TGTGCCAGCAGGGAATACAGGGGCACCGGGGAGCTGTTTTTT